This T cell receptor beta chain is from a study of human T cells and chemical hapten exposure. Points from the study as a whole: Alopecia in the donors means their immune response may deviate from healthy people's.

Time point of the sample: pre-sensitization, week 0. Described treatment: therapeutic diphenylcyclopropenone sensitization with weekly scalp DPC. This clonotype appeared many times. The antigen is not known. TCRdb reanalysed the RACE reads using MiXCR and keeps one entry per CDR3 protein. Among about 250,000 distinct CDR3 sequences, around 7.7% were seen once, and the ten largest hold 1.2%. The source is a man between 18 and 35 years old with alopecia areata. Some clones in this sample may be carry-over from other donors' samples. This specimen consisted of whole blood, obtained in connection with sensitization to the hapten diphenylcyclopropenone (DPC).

CDR3 amino acids: CASSSPMTNTEAFF. CDR3 coding DNA: TGTGCCAGCAGTTCACCAATGACTAACACTGAAGCTTTCTTT. This chain joins TRBV12-3 or TRBV12-4 and TRBJ1-1; D is unresolved. With 4 bases removed from V and 2 bases from J, the gap between germline ends came to 11 bases. The CDR3 contains 14 residues.